These 22 T cell receptor beta chains were all obtained from the same sample, sequenced in a study of CXCR3-negative and CXCR3-positive naive CD8 T cells. Whole-study findings and limits: CXCR3-positive naive cells had more hydrophobic TRB CDR3s than CXCR3-negative naive cells.

These receptors' antigens are unknown. With UMI labels, 5' RACE was used to prepare the TRB cDNA libraries. From its re-call of the 5' RACE reads, TCRdb lists each CDR3 protein once, without DNA. The sample totals 150,000 to 160,000 distinct CDR3 sequences; its top ten clones hold about 0.48%. The sample was naive CXCR3+ CD8+ T cells from blood. The subset here: CD45RO-CCR7+CD27+CD95- naive CD8+ T cells expressing CXCR3 (TNR3+). The receptor set was obtained from a human donor in good health. Some clones in this sample may be carry-over from other donors' samples.

This chain joins TRBV29-1 and TRBJ2-1; the D call of TRBD1 rests on TCRdb alone, since no DNA is present to check it. The CDR3 has 12 residues. The germline V gene encodes CDR1 SQVTM and CDR2 ANQGSEA. The CDR3 region is CSVETELSEQFF.

The chain employs TRBV7-9 and TRBJ2-3. Germline assignment: CDR1 SEHNR and CDR2 FQNEAQ (reference sequence). The CDR3 runs to 16 residues. The CDR3 protein is CASSSGLAASTDTQYF. The variable domain in full, completed from reference TRBV7-9 and TRBJ2-3, reads DTGVSQNPRHKITKRGQNVTFRCDPISEHNRLYWYRQTLGQGPEFLTYFQNEAQLEKSRLLSDRFSAERPKGSFSTLEIQRTEQGDSAMYLCASSSGLAASTDTQYFGPGTRLTVL.

The chain recombines TRBV7-8 with TRBJ2-7; TCRdb lists TRBD2, though no DNA is available to test this call. The CDR3 loop spans 17 amino acids. CDR1 is SGHVS, CDR2 FQNEAQ, per germline. The CDR3 spells CASSFPRETSGTYEQYF.

This chain links TRBV11-2 with TRBJ2-1; lacking DNA, the TRBD1 call made by TCRdb goes unchecked. In germline, CDR1 is SGHAT, CDR2 FQNNGV. The CDR3 is 17 amino acids. The CDR3 sequence: CASSSLQGMRTYNEQFF.

The chain joins TRBV7-9 to TRBJ2-1; TCRdb selects TRBD1, and the lack of DNA leaves this call unchecked. Germline CDR1 is SEHNR and CDR2 is FQNEAQ (reference sequence). The CDR3 has 16 residues. CDR3 in amino acids: CASSRTGTGGYNEQFF.

The chain links TRBV21-1 to TRBJ2-2; TCRdb's D call of TRBD1 is untestable without DNA. TRBV21-1 is termed a pseudogene. This CDR3 has 16 amino acids. This chain's CDR3 is CASSTSGQKNTGELFF.

The chain is built from TRBV14 and TRBJ2-1. The germline gives CDR1 SGHDN, CDR2 FVKESK. This CDR3 spans 15 amino acids. This chain's CDR3 is CASSQASLFYNEQFF.

The chain has TRBV5-1 and TRBJ1-6. The CDR3 runs 14 residues. Looked up from germline, CDR1 is SGHRS and CDR2 is YFSETQ. The CDR3 region is CASKAGTSNSPLHF.

The rearrangement joins TRBV5-5 to TRBJ2-7. CDR3 length: 13 residues. CDR1 is SGHKS and CDR2 is YYEKEE in the germline V gene (reference sequence). CDR3 sequence reads: CASSPDGPYEQYF.

The gene calls are TRBV29-1 and TRBJ1-1; the TCRdb D gene call, TRBD1, has no DNA to confirm it. The CDR3 totals 13 residues. Per the germline V gene, CDR1 is SQVTM and CDR2 is ANQGSEA. The CDR3 region is CSLTGSMNTEAFF.

The V and J genes are TRBV20-1 and TRBJ2-6; the TCRdb call, TRBD1, lacks DNA for checking. CDR1 and CDR2 (germline): DFQATT, SNEGSKA (reference sequence). The CDR3 has 21 amino acids. CDR3 sequence: CSARDPGGTGPLFSGANVLTF.

The J gene is TRBJ2-1, the V gene TRBV12-5. Germline V gene lookup returns CDR1 LGHNT and CDR2 FRNRAP. The CDR3 is 13 amino acids. The CDR3 loop reads CASGQDSNNEQFF. The full variable domain, its missing parts supplied by reference TRBV12-5 and TRBJ2-1, is DARVTQTPRHKVTEMGQEVTMRCQPILGHNTVFWYRQTMMQGLELLAYFRNRAPLDDSGMPKDRFSAEMPDATLATLKIQPSEPRDSAVYFCASGQDSNNEQFFGPGTRLTVL.

This chain uses TRBV7-9 with TRBJ2-5; the TCRdb D gene call, TRBD1, has no DNA to confirm it. Germline values: CDR1 SEHNR, CDR2 FQNEAQ (reference sequence). CDR3 length equals 16 residues. CDR3 sequence: CASSSPDRVSQETQYF.

V is TRBV7-8 and J is TRBJ2-1; checking the TCRdb D call of TRBD1 is not possible without DNA. Germline values: CDR1 SGHVS, CDR2 FQNEAQ. CDR3 length: 14 residues. The CDR3 here is CASCLGTGDGEQFF. Full variable domain (remainder filled in from reference TRBV7-8 and TRBJ2-1): GAGVSQSPRYKVAKRGQDVALRCDPISGHVSLFWYQQALGQGPEFLTYFQNEAQLDKSGLPSDRFFAERPEGSVSTLKIQRTQQEDSAVYLCASCLGTGDGEQFFGPGTRLTVL.

The rearrangement links TRBV13 to TRBJ2-1; with no DNA, the TCRdb D assignment of TRBD2 cannot be verified. The CDR3 totals 17 residues. Germline V CDR1 and CDR2: PRHDT, FYEKMQ (reference sequence). The chain's CDR3 is CASSLFRLAASYNEQFF.

V is TRBV4-3 and J is TRBJ2-1; TCRdb's D call, TRBD2, is unchecked because there is no DNA. Germline V CDR1 and CDR2: LGHNA, YSLEER. This CDR3 has 16 residues. The CDR3 loop is CASSQVAGIVYNGQFF.

The CDR3 region is CASTDTGISSGANVLTF. The V and J genes are TRBV12-3 or TRBV12-4 and TRBJ2-6; TCRdb lists TRBD1, though no DNA is available to test this call. This CDR3 contains 17 residues.

The chain employs TRBV29-1 and TRBJ1-1; TCRdb returns TRBD1, unconfirmable since there is no DNA. Looked up from germline, CDR1 is SQVTM and CDR2 is ANQGSEA. The length of the CDR3 is 11 residues. CDR3 sequence: CSVERGQEAFF.

The CDR3 is CASSPPPGRGANVLTF. The chain combines TRBV18 with TRBJ2-6; TCRdb's assignment of TRBD1 cannot be checked, as there is no DNA. This CDR3 has 16 amino acids. Germline CDR1 and CDR2: KGHSH and LQKENI.

The chain combines TRBV7-3 with TRBJ2-3; the D call from TCRdb, TRBD2, cannot be confirmed without DNA. This CDR3 is 19 amino acids long. Germline CDR1 SGHTA, CDR2 FQGTGA. The CDR3 loop reads CASSLTGGASGRMTDTQYF.

The J gene is TRBJ1-1, the V gene TRBV4-1. Germline assignment: CDR1 MGHRA and CDR2 YSYEKL. The CDR3 contains 14 residues. This chain's CDR3 is CASSQATANTEAFF.

V usage is TRBV5-4 and J usage is TRBJ2-1; the TCRdb call, TRBD2, lacks DNA for checking. The CDR3 extends over 19 amino acids. The germline V gene has CDR1 SGHNT and CDR2 YYREEE (reference sequence). The CDR3 spells CASSFAGMVVGLGYNEQFF.